This T cell receptor (beta chain) is drawn from a study of type 1 regulatory T cells. In TCRdb, the reads were re-called with MiXCR into one record per CDR3 protein. The profile shows 60,000 to 80,000 distinct CDR3 sequences, roughly three fifths of them singletons. About this clonotype itself: Its matching antigen is unknown.

Trimming removed 0 bases from V and 8 bases from J, with 5 bases in between. The CDR3 spans 11 residues. Germline loops: CDR1 SGHRS, CDR2 YFSETQ. The chain uses TRBV5-1 and TRBJ1-1; D unresolved. Sequenced: cultured T cells, either the whole culture or a sorted T cell fraction (not recorded which). Subset: Tr1-enriched cell product generated in vitro against host alloantigens. This receptor was identified in a human donor in good health. The CDR3 spells CASSLGREAFF. CDR3 nucleotide sequence: TGCGCCAGCAGCTTGGGGCGCGAAGCTTTCTTT.